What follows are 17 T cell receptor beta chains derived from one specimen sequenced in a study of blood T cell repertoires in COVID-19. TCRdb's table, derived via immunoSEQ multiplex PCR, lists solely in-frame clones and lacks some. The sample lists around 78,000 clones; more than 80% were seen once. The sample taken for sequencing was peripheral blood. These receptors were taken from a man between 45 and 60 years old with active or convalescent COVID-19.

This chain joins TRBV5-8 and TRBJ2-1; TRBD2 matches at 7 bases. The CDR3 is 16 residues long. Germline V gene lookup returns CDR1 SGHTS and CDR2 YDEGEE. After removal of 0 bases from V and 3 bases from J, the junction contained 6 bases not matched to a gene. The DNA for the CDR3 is TGTGCCAGCAGCTTGGAGCGGCTAGCGGACTACAATGAGCAGTTCTTC. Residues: CASSLERLADYNEQFF.

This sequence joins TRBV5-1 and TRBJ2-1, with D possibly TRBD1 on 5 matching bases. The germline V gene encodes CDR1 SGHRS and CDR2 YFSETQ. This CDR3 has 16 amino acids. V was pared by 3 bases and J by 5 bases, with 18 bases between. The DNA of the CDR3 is TGCGCCAGCAGCTCGTACTTGGGAACAGGAGACAATGAGCAGTTCTTC. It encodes CASSSYLGTGDNEQFF.

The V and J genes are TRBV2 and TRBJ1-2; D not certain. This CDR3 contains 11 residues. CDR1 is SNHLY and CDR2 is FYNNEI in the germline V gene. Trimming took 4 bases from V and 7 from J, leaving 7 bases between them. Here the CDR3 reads CASSAVSGYTF. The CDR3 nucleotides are TGTGCCAGCAGTGCGGTTAGTGGCTACACCTTC.

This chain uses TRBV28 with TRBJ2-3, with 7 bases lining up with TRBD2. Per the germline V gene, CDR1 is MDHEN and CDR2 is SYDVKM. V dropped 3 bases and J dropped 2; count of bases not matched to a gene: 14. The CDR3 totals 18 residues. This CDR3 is CASSLPLGAGTPTDTQYF. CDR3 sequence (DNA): TGTGCCAGCAGTTTGCCCCTAGGAGCGGGAACACCCACAGATACGCAGTATTTT.

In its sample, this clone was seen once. Here the CDR3 reads CASSPGTGLKDTQYF. Here the CDR3 DNA reads TGTGCCAGCAGTCCTGGGACAGGGTTGAAGGATACGCAGTATTTT. V and J are TRBV2 and TRBJ2-3; 9 bases line up with TRBD1. Germline CDR1 reads SNHLY; CDR2 reads FYNNEI. The CDR3 covers 15 residues. Germline trimming cut 5 bases from V and 6 bases from J; bases unmatched to any gene: 9.

The CDR3 spells CASSPPMEYEQYF. CDR3 coding DNA: TGTGCCAGCTCACCACCGATGGAGTACGAGCAGTACTTC. The chain links TRBV18 to TRBJ2-7; D call uncertain. The CDR3 loop spans 13 amino acids. Deletions cut 0 bases from V and 4 bases from J, with 7 bases between. Per the germline V gene, CDR1 is KGHSH and CDR2 is LQKENI.

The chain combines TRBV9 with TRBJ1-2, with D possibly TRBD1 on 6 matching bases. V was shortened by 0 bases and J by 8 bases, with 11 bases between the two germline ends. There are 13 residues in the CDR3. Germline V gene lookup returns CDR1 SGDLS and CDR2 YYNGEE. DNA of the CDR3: TGTGCCAGCAGCGTAGCAGGGGTGGGCGGCTACACCTTC. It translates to CASSVAGVGGYTF.

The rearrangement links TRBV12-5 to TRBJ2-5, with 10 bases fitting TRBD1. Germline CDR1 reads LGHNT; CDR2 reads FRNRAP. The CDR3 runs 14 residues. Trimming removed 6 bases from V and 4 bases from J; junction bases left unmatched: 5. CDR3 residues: CASGRDRGLETQYF. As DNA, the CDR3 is TGTGCTAGTGGCCGGGACAGGGGTCTAGAGACCCAGTACTTC.

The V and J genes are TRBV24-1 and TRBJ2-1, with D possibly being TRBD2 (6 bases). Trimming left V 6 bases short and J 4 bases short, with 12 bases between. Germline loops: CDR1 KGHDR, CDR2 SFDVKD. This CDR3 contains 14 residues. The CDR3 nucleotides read TGTGCCACCAGTCCAGGAGGAGGGTACAATGAGCAGTTCTTC. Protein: CATSPGGGYNEQFF.

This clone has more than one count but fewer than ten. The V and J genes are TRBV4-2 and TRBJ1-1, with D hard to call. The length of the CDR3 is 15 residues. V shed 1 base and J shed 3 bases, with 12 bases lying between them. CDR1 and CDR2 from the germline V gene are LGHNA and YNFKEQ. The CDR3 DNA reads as TGTGCCAGCAGCCAAGTCGAGGGTTCACACACTGAAGCTTTCTTT. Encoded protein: CASSQVEGSHTEAFF.

CDR3 nucleotides: TGTGCCAGCAGCCCTTATTCCCCCGACAGCCCCACCCGAGATACGCAGTATTTT. This encodes CASSPYSPDSPTRDTQYF. V is TRBV21-1 and J is TRBJ2-3; the listed D gene, TRBD1, was not tested against the DNA. TRBV21-1 is an annotated pseudogene. The CDR3 contains 18 residues.

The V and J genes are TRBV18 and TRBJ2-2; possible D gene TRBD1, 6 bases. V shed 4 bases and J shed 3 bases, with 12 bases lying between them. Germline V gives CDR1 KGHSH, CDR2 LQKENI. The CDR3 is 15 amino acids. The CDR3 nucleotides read TGTGCCAGCTCACGGGACATAACCGACACCGGGGAGCTGTTTTTT. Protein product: CASSRDITDTGELFF.

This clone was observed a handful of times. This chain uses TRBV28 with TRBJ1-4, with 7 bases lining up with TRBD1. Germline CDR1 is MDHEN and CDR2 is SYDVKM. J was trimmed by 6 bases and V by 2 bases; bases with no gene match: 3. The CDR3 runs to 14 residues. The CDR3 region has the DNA TGTGCCAGCAGTTTAGCAGGGGGAGATGAAAAACTGTTTTTT. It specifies CASSLAGGDEKLFF.

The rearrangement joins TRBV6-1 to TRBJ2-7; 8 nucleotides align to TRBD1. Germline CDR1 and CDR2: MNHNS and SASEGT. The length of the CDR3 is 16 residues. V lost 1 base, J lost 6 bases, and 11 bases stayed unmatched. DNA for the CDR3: TGTGCCAGCAGTGAAGAAGACGGACAGGGTGGGATCGAGCAGTACTTC. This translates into CASSEEDGQGGIEQYF.

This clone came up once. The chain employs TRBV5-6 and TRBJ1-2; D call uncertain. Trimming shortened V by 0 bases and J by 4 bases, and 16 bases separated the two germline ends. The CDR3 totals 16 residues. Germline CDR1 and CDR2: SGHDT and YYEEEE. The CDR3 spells CASSLASSGTIYGYTF. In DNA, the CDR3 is TGTGCCAGCAGCTTGGCCAGTTCAGGCACCATCTATGGCTACACCTTC.

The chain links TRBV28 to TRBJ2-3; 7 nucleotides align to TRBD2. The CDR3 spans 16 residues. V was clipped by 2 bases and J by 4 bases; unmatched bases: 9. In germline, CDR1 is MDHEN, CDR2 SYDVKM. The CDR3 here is CASSLAGVGPADTQYF. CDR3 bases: TGTGCCAGCAGTTTAGCGGGAGTGGGGCCCGCAGATACGCAGTATTTT.

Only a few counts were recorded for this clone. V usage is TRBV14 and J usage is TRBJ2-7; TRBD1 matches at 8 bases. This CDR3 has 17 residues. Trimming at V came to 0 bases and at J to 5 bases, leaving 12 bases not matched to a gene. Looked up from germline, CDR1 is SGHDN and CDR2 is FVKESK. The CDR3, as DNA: TGTGCCAGCAGCCAAGACCGGCCGGGACAGGTGGCTCACGAGCAGTACTTC. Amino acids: CASSQDRPGQVAHEQYF.